Ten or more counts support the clone carrying this T cell receptor (beta chain). Its target is unknown. This record belongs to a study of post-analysis software for immune sequencing data. Notes on the study in general: Analysis by F measure revealed that same-batch samples clustered strongly together. Relative to controls, patients had roughly five TRBV segments at higher frequency, with TRBV5-6, TRBV5-1 and TRBV20-1 among these.

This CDR3 has 15 amino acids. With 6 bases removed from V and 0 bases from J, the gap between germline ends came to 9 bases. TCR beta libraries were prepared from cDNA with unique molecular identifiers. T cells, roughly 0.9 to 11 million of them, yielded some 540,000 cDNA molecules. MiXCR, applied by TCRdb to the PCR reads, yields one record per CDR3 protein. This sample has about 210,000 distinct CDR3 sequences, with over 25% found just once. The chain links TRBV12-3 or TRBV12-4 to TRBJ2-6; no clear D. The source is a girl between 2 and 17 years old with multiple sclerosis. Sequencing was performed on blood. The CDR3 bases are TGTGCCAGCAGCAATAGTCTCTCTGGGGCCAACGTCCTGACTTTC. Its protein product is CASSNSLSGANVLTF.